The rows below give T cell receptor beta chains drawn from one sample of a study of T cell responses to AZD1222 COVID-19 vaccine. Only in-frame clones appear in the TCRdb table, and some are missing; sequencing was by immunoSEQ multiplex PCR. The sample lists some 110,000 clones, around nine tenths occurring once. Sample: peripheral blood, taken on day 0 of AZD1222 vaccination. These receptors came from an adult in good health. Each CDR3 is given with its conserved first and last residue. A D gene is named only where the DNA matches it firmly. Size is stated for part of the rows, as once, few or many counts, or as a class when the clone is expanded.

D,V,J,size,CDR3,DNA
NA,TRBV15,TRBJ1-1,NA,CATSRDYYGNTEAFF,TGTGCCACCAGCAGAGATTACTACGGGAACACTGAAGCTTTCTTT
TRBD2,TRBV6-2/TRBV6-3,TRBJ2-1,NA,CASSLGFLSTGLAAYNEQFF,TGTGCCAGCAGTTTAGGGTTCCTAAGCACGGGACTAGCGGCCTACAATGAGCAGTTCTTC
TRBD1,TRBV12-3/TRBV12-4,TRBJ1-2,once,CATAGDRGGYTF,TGTGCCACCGCTGGGGACAGGGGTGGCTACACCTTC
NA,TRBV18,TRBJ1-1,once,CASSPQGGPRATEAFF,TGTGCCAGCTCACCACAGGGGGGGCCCCGGGCCACTGAAGCTTTCTTT
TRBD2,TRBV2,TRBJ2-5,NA,CASSVGRGKGETQYF,TGTGCCAGCAGCGTAGGGCGGGGGAAAGGAGAGACCCAGTACTTC
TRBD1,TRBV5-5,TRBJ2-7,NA,CASSIGQGISYEQYF,TGTGCCAGCAGCATCGGACAGGGGATCTCCTACGAGCAGTACTTC
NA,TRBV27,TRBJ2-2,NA,CASSLNWNTGELFF,TGTGCCAGCAGTTTAAACTGGAACACCGGGGAGCTGTTTTTT
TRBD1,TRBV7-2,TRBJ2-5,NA,CASSSPGQGGETQYF,TGTGCCAGCAGCTCACCGGGACAGGGGGGGGAGACCCAGTACTTC
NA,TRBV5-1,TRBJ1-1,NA,CASSLGPQVGSGTEAFF,TGCGCCAGCAGCTTGGGTCCACAGGTCGGGTCGGGAACTGAAGCTTTCTTT
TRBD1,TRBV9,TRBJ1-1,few,CASSGQGVNTEAFF,TGTGCCAGCAGTGGACAGGGGGTGAACACTGAAGCTTTCTTT
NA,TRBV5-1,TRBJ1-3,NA,CASHGGSGNTIYF,TGCGCCAGCCACGGGGGTTCTGGAAACACCATATATTTT
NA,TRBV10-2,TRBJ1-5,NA,CASSGGKDQPQHF,TGCGCCAGCAGTGGGGGGAAGGATCAGCCCCAGCATTTT
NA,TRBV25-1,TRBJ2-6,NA,CASSERGTGANVLTF,TGTGCCAGCAGTGAACGGGGTACTGGGGCCAACGTCCTGACTTTC
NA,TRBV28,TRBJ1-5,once,CASRSNQPQHF,TGTGCCAGCAGGAGCAATCAGCCCCAGCATTTT
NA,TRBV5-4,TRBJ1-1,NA,CASSFGLTRQPNTEAFF,TGTGCCAGCAGCTTTGGCCTTACGAGGCAGCCGAACACTGAAGCTTTCTTT
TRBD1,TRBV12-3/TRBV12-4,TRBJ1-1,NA,CASSFGQGTEAFF,TGTGCCAGCAGTTTCGGACAGGGAACTGAAGCTTTCTTT
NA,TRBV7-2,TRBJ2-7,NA,CASSLVQGGYEQYF,TGTGCCAGCAGCTTAGTCCAGGGGGGCTACGAGCAGTACTTC
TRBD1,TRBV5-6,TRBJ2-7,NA,CASSYYDRGTYYEQYF,TGTGCCAGCAGCTATTACGACAGGGGGACCTACTACGAGCAGTACTTC
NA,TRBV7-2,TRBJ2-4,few,CASSSRSGSDIQYF,TGTGCCAGCAGCTCCCGTTCAGGGTCGGACATTCAGTACTTC
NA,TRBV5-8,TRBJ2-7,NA,CASSRRRTSYEQYF,TGTGCCAGCAGCCGTCGGAGGACCTCCTACGAGCAGTACTTC
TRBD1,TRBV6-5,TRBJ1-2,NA,CASSYFDRGGYTF,TGTGCCAGCAGTTATTTCGACAGGGGGGGCTACACCTTC
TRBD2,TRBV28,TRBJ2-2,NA,CASSPHRRGAAGFNTGELFF,TGTGCCAGCAGCCCCCATCGGCGGGGGGCCGCGGGGTTTAACACCGGGGAGCTGTTTTTT
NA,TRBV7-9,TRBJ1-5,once,CASSLGDLTNQPQHF,TGTGCCAGCAGCTTAGGGGATTTAACGAATCAGCCCCAGCATTTT
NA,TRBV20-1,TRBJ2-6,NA,CSASPRKTSGANVLTF,TGCAGTGCTAGTCCGCGCAAAACCTCTGGGGCCAACGTCCTGACTTTC
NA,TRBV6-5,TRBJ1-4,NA,CASSRTSTNEKLFF,TGTGCCAGCAGCCGCACATCGACTAATGAAAAACTGTTTTTT
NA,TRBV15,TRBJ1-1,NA,CATSQADEAFF,TGTGCCACCTCACAGGCGGATGAAGCTTTCTTT
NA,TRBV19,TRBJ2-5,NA,CASSVRGRETQYF,TGTGCCAGTAGTGTCCGGGGACGGGAGACCCAGTACTTC
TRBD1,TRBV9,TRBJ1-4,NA,CASSRTGESEKLFF,TGTGCCAGCAGCAGGACAGGGGAAAGCGAAAAACTGTTTTTT
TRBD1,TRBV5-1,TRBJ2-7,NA,CASSLGGGQGISQYF,TGCGCCAGCAGCTTGGGAGGAGGACAGGGGATTTCGCAGTACTTC
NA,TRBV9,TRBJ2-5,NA,CASSVPRETGGETQYF,TGTGCCAGCAGCGTCCCACGGGAGACTGGTGGTGAGACCCAGTACTTC
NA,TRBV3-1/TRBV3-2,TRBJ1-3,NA,CASSVQGAAGNTIYF,TGTGCCAGCAGCGTACAGGGCGCAGCTGGAAACACCATATATTTT
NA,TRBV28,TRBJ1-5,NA,CASSLSIPFISNQPQHF,TGTGCCAGCAGTTTATCCATTCCCTTCATTAGCAATCAGCCCCAGCATTTT
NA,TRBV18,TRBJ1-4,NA,CASSPNSMGARVEKLFF,TGTGCCAGCTCACCTAACTCGATGGGGGCAAGGGTAGAAAAACTGTTTTTT
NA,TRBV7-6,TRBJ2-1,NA,CASSLSSSVGYNEQFF,TGTGCCAGCAGCTTATCATCTAGCGTAGGCTACAATGAGCAGTTCTTC
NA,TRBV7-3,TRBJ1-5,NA,CAILRARNQPQHF,TGTGCCATCCTTAGGGCGCGAAATCAGCCCCAGCATTTT
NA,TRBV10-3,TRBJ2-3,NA,CAISEGTTRGTQYF,TGTGCCATCAGTGAGGGGACCACTCGGGGTACGCAGTATTTT
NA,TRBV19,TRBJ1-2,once,CASSTGVGYTF,TGTGCCAGTAGTACAGGGGTCGGCTACACCTTC
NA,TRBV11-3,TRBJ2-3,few,CASSLQGSDTQYF,TGTGCCAGCAGCTTGCAGGGATCAGATACGCAGTATTTT
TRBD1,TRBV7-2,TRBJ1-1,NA,CASSPQGQTMNTEAFF,TGTGCCAGCAGCCCCCAGGGACAGACCATGAACACTGAAGCTTTCTTT
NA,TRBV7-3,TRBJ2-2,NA,CASSSNTGELFF,TGTGCCAGCAGCTCGAACACCGGGGAGCTGTTTTTT
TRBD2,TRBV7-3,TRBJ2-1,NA,CASSFTAGSYNEQFF,TGTGCCAGCAGCTTCACAGCGGGGTCGTACAATGAGCAGTTCTTC
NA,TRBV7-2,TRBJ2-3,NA,CASSKRHGVADTQYF,TGTGCCAGCAGCAAGAGACACGGGGTAGCAGATACGCAGTATTTT
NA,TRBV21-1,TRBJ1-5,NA,CASSKKMRSAGSYNQPQHF,TGTGCCAGCAGCAAAAAAATGAGGTCTGCGGGGTCATACAATCAGCCCCAGCATTTT
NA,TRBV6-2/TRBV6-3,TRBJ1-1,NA,CASSYSRGTEAFF,TGTGCCAGCAGTTACTCGAGGGGGACTGAAGCTTTCTTT
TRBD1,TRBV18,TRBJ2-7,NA,CASSETGNEQYF,TGTGCCAGCTCAGAGACAGGGAACGAGCAGTACTTC